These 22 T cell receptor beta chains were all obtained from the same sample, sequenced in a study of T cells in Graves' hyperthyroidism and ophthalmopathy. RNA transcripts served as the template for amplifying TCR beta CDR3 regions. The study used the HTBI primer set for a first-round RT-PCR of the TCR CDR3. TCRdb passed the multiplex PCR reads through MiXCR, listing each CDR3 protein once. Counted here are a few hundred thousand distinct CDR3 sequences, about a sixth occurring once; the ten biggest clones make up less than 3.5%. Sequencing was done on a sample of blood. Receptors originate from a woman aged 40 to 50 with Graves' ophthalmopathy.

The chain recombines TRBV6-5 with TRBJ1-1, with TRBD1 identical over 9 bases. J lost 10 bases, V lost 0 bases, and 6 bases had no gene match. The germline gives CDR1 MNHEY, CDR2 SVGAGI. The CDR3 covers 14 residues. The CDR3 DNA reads TGTGCCAGCAGTTACTCGGACAGGGGCCCTGGAGCTTTCTTT. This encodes CASSYSDRGPGAFF.

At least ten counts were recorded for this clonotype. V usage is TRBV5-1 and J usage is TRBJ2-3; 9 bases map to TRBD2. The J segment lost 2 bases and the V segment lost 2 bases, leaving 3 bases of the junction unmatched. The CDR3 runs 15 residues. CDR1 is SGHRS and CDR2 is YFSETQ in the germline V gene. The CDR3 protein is CASSFQREATDTQYF. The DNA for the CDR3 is TGCGCCAGCAGCTTCCAGCGGGAGGCCACAGATACGCAGTATTTT.

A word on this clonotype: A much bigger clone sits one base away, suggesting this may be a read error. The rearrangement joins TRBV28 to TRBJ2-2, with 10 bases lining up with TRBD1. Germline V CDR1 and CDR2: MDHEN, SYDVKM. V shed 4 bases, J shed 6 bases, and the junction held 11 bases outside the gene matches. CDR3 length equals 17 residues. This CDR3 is CASSSPRQGAYAGELFF. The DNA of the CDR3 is TGTGCCAGCAGTTCCCCCAGACAGGGGGCATACGCCGGGGAGCTGTTTTTT.

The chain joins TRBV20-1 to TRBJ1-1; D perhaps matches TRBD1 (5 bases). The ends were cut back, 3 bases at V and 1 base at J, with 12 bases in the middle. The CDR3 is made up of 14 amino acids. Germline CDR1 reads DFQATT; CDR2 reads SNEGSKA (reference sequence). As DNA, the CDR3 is TGCAGTGCTAGGGGCAAGACAGCGAACACTGAAGCTTTCTTT. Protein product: CSARGKTANTEAFF.

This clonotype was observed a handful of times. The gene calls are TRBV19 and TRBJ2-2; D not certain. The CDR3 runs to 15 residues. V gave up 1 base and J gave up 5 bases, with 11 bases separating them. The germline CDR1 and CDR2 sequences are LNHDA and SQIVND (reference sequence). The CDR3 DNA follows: TGTGCCAGTAGTATAGGCGTGGAGAGGACCGGGGAGCTGTTTTTT. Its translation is CASSIGVERTGELFF.

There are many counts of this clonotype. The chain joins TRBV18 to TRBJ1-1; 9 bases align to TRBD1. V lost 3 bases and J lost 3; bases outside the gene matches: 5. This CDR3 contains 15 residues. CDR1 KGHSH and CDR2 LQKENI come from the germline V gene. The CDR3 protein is CASSPGTGKDTEAFF. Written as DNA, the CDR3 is TGTGCCAGCTCACCTGGGACAGGGAAAGACACTGAAGCTTTCTTT.

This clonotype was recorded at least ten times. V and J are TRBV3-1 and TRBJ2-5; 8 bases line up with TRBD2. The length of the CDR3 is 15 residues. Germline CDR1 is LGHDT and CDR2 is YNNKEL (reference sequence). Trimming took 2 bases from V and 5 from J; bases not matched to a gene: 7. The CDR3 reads CASSQPGLAPETQYF. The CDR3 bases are TGTGCCAGCAGCCAACCCGGACTAGCCCCTGAGACCCAGTACTTC.

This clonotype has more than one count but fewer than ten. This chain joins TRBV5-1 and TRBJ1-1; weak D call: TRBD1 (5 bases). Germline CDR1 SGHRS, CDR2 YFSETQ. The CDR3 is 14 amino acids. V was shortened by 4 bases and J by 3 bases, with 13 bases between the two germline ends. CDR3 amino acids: CASSLDSMHTEAFF. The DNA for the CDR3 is TGCGCCAGCAGCCTTGACAGCATGCACACTGAAGCTTTCTTT.

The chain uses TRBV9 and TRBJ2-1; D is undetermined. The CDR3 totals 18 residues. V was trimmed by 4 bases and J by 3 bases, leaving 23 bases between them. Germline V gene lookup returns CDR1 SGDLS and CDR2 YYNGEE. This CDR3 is CASSPSNLGPYDYNEQFF. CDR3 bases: TGTGCCAGCAGCCCGAGTAATCTTGGGCCTTATGACTACAATGAGCAGTTCTTC.

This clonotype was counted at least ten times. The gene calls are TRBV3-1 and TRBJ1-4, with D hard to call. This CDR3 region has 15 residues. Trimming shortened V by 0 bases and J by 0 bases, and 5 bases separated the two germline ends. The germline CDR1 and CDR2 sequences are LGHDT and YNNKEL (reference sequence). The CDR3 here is CASSQDRTTNEKLFF. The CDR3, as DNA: TGTGCCAGCAGCCAAGACAGAACAACTAATGAAAAACTGTTTTTT.

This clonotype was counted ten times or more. CDR3 DNA sequence: TGTGCCAGCAGCTCCCCACAGAGAGCCCTTATACACACAGATACGCAGTATTTT. Translation gives CASSSPQRALIHTDTQYF. This chain connects TRBV11-2 to TRBJ2-3; D is uncertain. The CDR3 is 18 amino acids. Germline V gives CDR1 SGHAT, CDR2 FQNNGV. The ends were cut back, 4 bases at V and 2 bases at J, with 22 bases in the middle.

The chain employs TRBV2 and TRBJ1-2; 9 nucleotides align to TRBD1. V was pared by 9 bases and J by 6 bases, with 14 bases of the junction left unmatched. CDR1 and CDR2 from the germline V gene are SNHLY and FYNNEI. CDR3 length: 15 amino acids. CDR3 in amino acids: CASGGPGQGGHGYTF. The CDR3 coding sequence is TGTGCCAGTGGGGGACCGGGACAGGGAGGTCATGGCTACACCTTC.

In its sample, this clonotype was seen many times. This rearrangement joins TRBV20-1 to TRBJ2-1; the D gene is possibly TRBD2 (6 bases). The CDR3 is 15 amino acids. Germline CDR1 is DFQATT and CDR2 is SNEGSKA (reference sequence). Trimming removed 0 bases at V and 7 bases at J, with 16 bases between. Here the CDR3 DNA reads TGCAGTGCTAGAGATGTGGGGACTTATGGGAATGAGCAGTTCTTC. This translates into CSARDVGTYGNEQFF.

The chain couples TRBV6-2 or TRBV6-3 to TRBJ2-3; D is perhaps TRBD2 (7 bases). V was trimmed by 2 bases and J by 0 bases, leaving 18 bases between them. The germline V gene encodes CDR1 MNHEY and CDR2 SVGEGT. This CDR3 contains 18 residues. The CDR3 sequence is CASSYPLEGGGSTDTQYF. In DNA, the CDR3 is TGTGCCAGCAGTTACCCCCTGGAGGGGGGGGGAAGCACAGATACGCAGTATTTT.

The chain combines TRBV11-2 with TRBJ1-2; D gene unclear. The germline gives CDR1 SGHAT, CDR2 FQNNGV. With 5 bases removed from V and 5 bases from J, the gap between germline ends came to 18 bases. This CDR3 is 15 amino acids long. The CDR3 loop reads CASSPTPGDGYGYTF. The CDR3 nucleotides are TGTGCCAGCAGCCCCACCCCCGGTGACGGGTATGGCTACACCTTC.

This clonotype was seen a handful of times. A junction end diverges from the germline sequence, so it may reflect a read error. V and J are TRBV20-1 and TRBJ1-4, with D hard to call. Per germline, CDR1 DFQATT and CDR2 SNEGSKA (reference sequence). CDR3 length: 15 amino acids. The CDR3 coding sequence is TGCAGTGCTAGAGATCCTCGTACGGATAATGAAAAACTGGTTTTT. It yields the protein CSARDPRTDNEKLVF.

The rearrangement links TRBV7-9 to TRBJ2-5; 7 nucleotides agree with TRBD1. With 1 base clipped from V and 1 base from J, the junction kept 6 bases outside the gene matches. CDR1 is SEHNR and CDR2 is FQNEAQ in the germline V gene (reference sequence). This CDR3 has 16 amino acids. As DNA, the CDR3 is TGTGCCAGCAGCTTAGTCTTCGACAGGGCCCAAGAGACCCAGTACTTC. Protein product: CASSLVFDRAQETQYF.

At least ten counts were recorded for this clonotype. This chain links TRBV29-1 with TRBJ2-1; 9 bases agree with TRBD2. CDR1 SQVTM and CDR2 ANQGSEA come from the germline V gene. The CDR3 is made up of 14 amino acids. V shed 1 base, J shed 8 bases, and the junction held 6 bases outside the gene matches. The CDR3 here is CSVEAVSGSDEQFF. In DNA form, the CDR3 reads TGCAGCGTTGAAGCCGTTAGCGGGAGCGATGAGCAGTTCTTC.

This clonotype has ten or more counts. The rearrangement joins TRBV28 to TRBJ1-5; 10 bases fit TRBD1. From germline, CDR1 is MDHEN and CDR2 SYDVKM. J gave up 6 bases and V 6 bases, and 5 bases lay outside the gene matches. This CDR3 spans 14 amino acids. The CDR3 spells CASRPWTGGQPQHF. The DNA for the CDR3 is TGTGCCAGCAGGCCCTGGACAGGGGGTCAGCCCCAGCATTTT.

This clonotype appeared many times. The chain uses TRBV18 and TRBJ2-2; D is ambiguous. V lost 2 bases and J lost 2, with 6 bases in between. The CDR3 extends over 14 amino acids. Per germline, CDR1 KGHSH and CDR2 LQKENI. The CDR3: CASSPSPNTGELFF. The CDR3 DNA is TGTGCCAGCTCACCATCACCAAACACCGGGGAGCTGTTTTTT. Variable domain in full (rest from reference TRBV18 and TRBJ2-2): NAGVMQNPRHLVRRRGQEARLRCSPMKGHSHVYWYRQLPEEGLKFMVYLQKENIIDESGMPKERFSAEFPKEGPSILRIQQVVRGDSAAYFCASSPSPNTGELFFGEGSRLTVL.

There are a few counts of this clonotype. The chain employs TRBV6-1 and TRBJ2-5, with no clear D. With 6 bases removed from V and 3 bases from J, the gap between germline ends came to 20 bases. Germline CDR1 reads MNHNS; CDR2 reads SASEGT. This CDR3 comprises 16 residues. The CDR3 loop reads CASSDLLYSGEETQYF. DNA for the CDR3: TGTGCCAGCAGCGACCTACTCTATTCGGGTGAAGAGACCCAGTACTTC.

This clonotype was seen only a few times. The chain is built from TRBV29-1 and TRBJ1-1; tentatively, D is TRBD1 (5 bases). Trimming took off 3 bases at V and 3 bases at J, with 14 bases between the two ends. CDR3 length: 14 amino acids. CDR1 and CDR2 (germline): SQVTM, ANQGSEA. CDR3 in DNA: TGCAGCGTTGAGGTTTGGGGGACGGACACTGAAGCTTTCTTT. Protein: CSVEVWGTDTEAFF.